A selection of T cell receptor beta chains follows, all from one sample in a study of cytomegalovirus exposure and HLA in healthy donors. Using immunoSEQ multiplex PCR, the repertoire was profiled, and TCRdb retains in-frame clones only, with some absent. The repertoire includes 200,000 to 300,000 clones, 90% of them detected once, and roughly 3% sits in the top ten. Sequenced material: PBMCs. The receptors derive from a woman in her thirties in good health and CMV-seronegative. Both conserved end residues are part of each CDR3. The D gene is left open where the match is weak. Rows may omit the clone size; those that give it use once, few, many or a size class.

V	D	size	J	DNA	CDR3
TRBV4-2	NA	NA	TRBJ2-1	TGTGCCAGCAGCCTCATACAGGGAGGGGATGAGCAGTTCTTC	CASSLIQGGDEQFF
TRBV7-2	NA	NA	TRBJ2-7	TGTGCCAGCAGCTTAGATGGTCGGGGCGACGAGCAGTACTTC	CASSLDGRGDEQYF
TRBV6-4	TRBD2	NA	TRBJ2-3	TGTGCCAGCAGTGACTCGCCTCCTAGCGGGCATTTCACAGATACGCAGTATTTT	CASSDSPPSGHFTDTQYF
TRBV7-8	TRBD2	NA	TRBJ2-7	TGTGCCAGCAGCTTGGCTAGCGGGAGGGGTGAGCAGTACTTC	CASSLASGRGEQYF
TRBV7-6	NA	NA	TRBJ2-2	TGTGCCAGCAGCTTAGGAACAGTAAACACCGGGGAGCTGTTTTTT	CASSLGTVNTGELFF
TRBV2	NA	NA	TRBJ2-3	TGTGCCAGCAGTGACTCCGGGAGTCGCACAGATACGCAGTATTTT	CASSDSGSRTDTQYF
TRBV2	TRBD2	NA	TRBJ2-7	TGTGCCAGCGGTAGCGGGATAATAATTTACGAGCAGTACTTC	CASGSGIIIYEQYF
TRBV4-1	NA	NA	TRBJ1-1	TGCGCCAGCAGCCAAGGGTCTCCGTCACACACTGAAGCTTTCTTT	CASSQGSPSHTEAFF
TRBV27	TRBD2	NA	TRBJ2-7	TGTGCCAGCAGTGAGCGGGAGGGCCCCTACGAGCAGTACTTC	CASSEREGPYEQYF
TRBV11-2	TRBD2	NA	TRBJ2-7	TGTGCCAGCAGCTCCCAGGGACTAGCGGGTATGATACAATACGAGCAGTACTTC	CASSSQGLAGMIQYEQYF
TRBV18	TRBD2	NA	TRBJ2-3	TGTGCCAGCTCACCACCGGGACTAGCGGGAGGCACAGATACGCAGTATTTT	CASSPPGLAGGTDTQYF
TRBV7-2	NA	NA	TRBJ2-7	TGTGCCAGCAGCTTATGGGTCGACGAGCAGTACTTC	CASSLWVDEQYF
TRBV19	NA	NA	TRBJ2-6	TGTGCCAGTAGTACGGGCTCTGGGGCCAACGTCCTGACTTTC	CASSTGSGANVLTF
TRBV7-3	TRBD2	once	TRBJ2-1	TGTGCCAGCAGCCTCGGACTAGCGGGAGTTAATGAGCAGTTCTTC	CASSLGLAGVNEQFF
TRBV5-1	NA	NA	TRBJ2-3	TGCGCCAGCAGCTTGAATCCAGGCCCCGATACGCAGTATTTT	CASSLNPGPDTQYF
TRBV5-1	TRBD2	NA	TRBJ2-5	TGCGCCAGCAGCTTGGTCGGCGGGAGAAGCCAAGAGACCCAGTACTTC	CASSLVGGRSQETQYF
TRBV7-3	NA	NA	TRBJ2-7	TGTGCCAGCAGCTTAAACCAGGGGTGGGAGCAGTACTTC	CASSLNQGWEQYF
TRBV13	TRBD1	NA	TRBJ2-2	TGTGCCAGCAGCTCCCGCCGACAGGGGGCCGGGGAGCTGTTTTTT	CASSSRRQGAGELFF
TRBV6-4	NA	few	TRBJ2-5	TGTGCCAGCAGTGACTACCAAGAGACCCAGTACTTC	CASSDYQETQYF
TRBV5-6	NA	few	TRBJ1-1	TGTGCCAGCAGCCTCGCGAGCCGAGTCGTCTCTGAAGCTTTCTTT	CASSLASRVVSEAFF
TRBV5-6	TRBD1	NA	TRBJ2-7	TGTGCCAGTTCCTTATTGACAGGGGCCTACGAGCAGTACTTC	CASSLLTGAYEQYF
TRBV7-6	NA	NA	TRBJ2-5	TGTGCCAGCAGCCCCCCGGACAGGGCGGGAGAGCAGTACTTC	CASSPPDRAGEQYF
TRBV7-2	TRBD2	NA	TRBJ2-1	TGTGCCAGCAGCTTAATCCTAGCGGTCGCCTACAATGAGCAGTTCTTC	CASSLILAVAYNEQFF
TRBV5-6	TRBD1	NA	TRBJ1-3	TGTGCCAGCAGCTCCGGGACAGGGAGCTCTGGAAACACCATATATTTT	CASSSGTGSSGNTIYF
TRBV7-9	NA	NA	TRBJ1-1	TGTGCCAGCAGCAACCTACAGGGACCGAACACTGAAGCTTTCTTT	CASSNLQGPNTEAFF
TRBV7-8	NA	few	TRBJ2-1	TGTGCCAGCAGCTCCCTGGGGACTCCTTTTGGGGGGGAGCAGTTCTTC	CASSSLGTPFGGEQFF
TRBV9	TRBD2	NA	TRBJ2-1	TGTGCCAGCAGCCAAAGCGGGGTCTCCTACAATGAGCAGTTCTTC	CASSQSGVSYNEQFF
TRBV28	NA	NA	TRBJ2-7	TGTGCCAGCAGTCCCCTTAAGACTTCTCCTAACGAGCAGTACTTC	CASSPLKTSPNEQYF
TRBV5-6	NA	NA	TRBJ2-3	TGTGCCAGCAGCTGGGACAACACAGATACGCAGTATTTT	CASSWDNTDTQYF
TRBV13	TRBD1	NA	TRBJ1-1	TGTGCCAGCAGCTTAGCCGGACAGGGGGCCCCTCCTGAAGCTTTCTTT	CASSLAGQGAPPEAFF
TRBV5-4	NA	NA	TRBJ2-7	TGTGCCAGCAGCTTGAAGGGAGGCGAGCAGTACTTC	CASSLKGGEQYF
TRBV7-8	NA	NA	TRBJ1-2	TGTGCCAGCAGCTTAGATCTGGGAAACTATGGCTACACCTTC	CASSLDLGNYGYTF
TRBV4-3	NA	NA	TRBJ1-1	TGCGCCAGCAGCCAAGTTGAGGACGGGGGAGCTTTCTTT	CASSQVEDGGAFF
TRBV6-5	TRBD2	NA	TRBJ2-5	TGTGCCAGCAGTTACTCCCGGACTAGCCCACAAGAGACCCAGTACTTC	CASSYSRTSPQETQYF
TRBV10-3	NA	NA	TRBJ1-2	TGTGCCATCAGTGATACAGGAGGTGGGGCCTATGGCTACACCTTC	CAISDTGGGAYGYTF
TRBV29-1	TRBD2	NA	TRBJ2-7	TGCAGCGTTGCGACAGGACTAGCGGGACCCTACGAGCAGTACTTC	CSVATGLAGPYEQYF
TRBV10-1	TRBD2	NA	TRBJ2-7	TGCGCCAGCAGTGGATCGAGGCGGGAGGGCTCCTACGAGCAGTACTTC	CASSGSRREGSYEQYF
TRBV9	TRBD1	once	TRBJ1-1	TGTGCCAGCAGCGTCCAAACAGGGGGCACTGAAGCTTTCTTT	CASSVQTGGTEAFF
TRBV9	TRBD2	NA	TRBJ2-3	TGTGCCAGCAGCGTAGTCAGCCGGCTAGCGGGCAGCACAGATACGCAGTATTTT	CASSVVSRLAGSTDTQYF
TRBV5-6	NA	NA	TRBJ2-7	TGTGCCAGCAGCGATGGGACCCCCGCAGAGCAGTACTTC	CASSDGTPAEQYF
TRBV7-2	TRBD2	NA	TRBJ2-1	TGTGCCAGCAGCCCGCTAGCGGTCTACAATGAGCAGTTCTTC	CASSPLAVYNEQFF
TRBV5-6	NA	NA	TRBJ1-1	TGTGCCAGCAGCTTGGCGGCCAGGTCCTCTGAAGCTTTCTTT	CASSLAARSSEAFF
TRBV7-8	NA	NA	TRBJ1-5	TGTGCCAGCAGCTTAGGGCAGGGGCCCGCCCAAGGGCCCCAGCATTTT	CASSLGQGPAQGPQHF
TRBV10-3	NA	few	TRBJ2-7	TGTGCCATCAAGCTTGCGGACGGGACAACCTACGAGCAGTACTTC	CAIKLADGTTYEQYF
TRBV28	NA	NA	TRBJ1-2	TGTGCCAGCAGTCCCCGGGGAGCCTTTTATGGCTACACCTTC	CASSPRGAFYGYTF
TRBV27	TRBD1	NA	TRBJ2-7	TGTGCCAGCAGTCCAGGGACAGCCTACGAGCAGTACTTC	CASSPGTAYEQYF
TRBV10-1	TRBD2	NA	TRBJ2-5	TGCGCCAGCAGTGAGTCGTCAGGGGGGCGGCTAGCGGGGCCCCAAGAGACCCAGTACTTC	CASSESSGGRLAGPQETQYF
TRBV19	TRBD1	few	TRBJ2-7	TGTGCCAGTAGTATCCCGGGACAGGGTTCCGAGCAGTACTTC	CASSIPGQGSEQYF
TRBV6-1	NA	NA	TRBJ1-2	TGTGCCAGCAGAGACAGGCCCTATGGCTACACCTTC	CASRDRPYGYTF
TRBV21-1	NA	NA	TRBJ1-5	TGTGCCAGCAGCAAAGTTGGCGGTCTACGGCATTTT	CASSKVGGLRHF
TRBV25-1	TRBD2	NA	TRBJ2-7	TGTGCCAGCAGTGAAGGTAGCGGGAGTGGTTTAGAGAACTACGAGCAGTACTTC	CASSEGSGSGLENYEQYF
TRBV28	NA	NA	TRBJ1-1	TGTGCCAGCGCCAAACCCGGGGTTCAGGGAACTGAAGCTTTCTTT	CASAKPGVQGTEAFF
TRBV19	NA	NA	TRBJ1-4	TGTGCCAGTGGAGGGGAAAAACTGTTTTTT	CASGGEKLFF
TRBV7-9	NA	few	TRBJ2-7	TGTGCCAGCAGCTTAGTAGGGTACTACGAGCAGTACTTC	CASSLVGYYEQYF
TRBV11-3	NA	NA	TRBJ2-1	TGTGCCAGCAGCTTGACTATAAACAATGAGCAGTTCTTC	CASSLTINNEQFF
TRBV28	NA	NA	TRBJ2-6	TGTGCCAGCAGTCAGGCCAACGTCCTGACTTTC	CASSQANVLTF
TRBV7-6	TRBD2	NA	TRBJ2-1	TGTGCCAGCAGCTTATGGGGACTAGCGGGAGCGTCCTATGAGCAGTTCTTC	CASSLWGLAGASYEQFF
TRBV28	NA	NA	TRBJ2-6	TGTGCCAGCAGTCCGGGACTTATCCCCCTTTACACCTCTGGGGCCAACGTCCTGACTTTC	CASSPGLIPLYTSGANVLTF